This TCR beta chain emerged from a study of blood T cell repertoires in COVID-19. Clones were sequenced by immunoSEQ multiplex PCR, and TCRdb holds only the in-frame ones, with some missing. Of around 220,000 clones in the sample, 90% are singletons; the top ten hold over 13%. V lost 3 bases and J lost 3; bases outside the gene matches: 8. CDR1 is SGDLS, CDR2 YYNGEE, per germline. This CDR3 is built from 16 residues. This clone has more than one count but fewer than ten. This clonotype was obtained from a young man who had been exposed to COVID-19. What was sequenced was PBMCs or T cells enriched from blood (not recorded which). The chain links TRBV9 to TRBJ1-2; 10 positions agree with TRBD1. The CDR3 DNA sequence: TGTGCCAGCAGCGCAGCACGACAGGGGGCAGACTATGGCTACACCTTC. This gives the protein CASSAARQGADYGYTF.